Listed below are T cell receptor beta chains from one sample, sequenced in a study of T cell responses to AZD1222 COVID-19 vaccine. Using immunoSEQ multiplex PCR, the repertoire was profiled, and TCRdb retains in-frame clones only, with some absent. The sample has around 130,000 clones, approximately 90% seen once; the top ten hold about 9.9%. This specimen was peripheral blood, taken 28 days after the second AZD1222 dose. The receptor set was obtained from an adult who received the AZD1222 COVID-19 vaccine. The CDR3 runs from the conserved cysteine through the conserved F or W. The order of the fields is V gene, J gene, D gene, clone size, CDR3 protein, CDR3 DNA. D genes are given only for firm matches. Some rows mark clone size as missing; the rest say once, few, many or name a class of expanded clone.

v_gene: TRBV6-1; j_gene: TRBJ1-1; d_gene: TRBD1; abundance: once; CDR3aa: CASSEPGQGRTEAFF; CDR3nt: TGTGCCAGCAGTGAACCCGGACAGGGAAGGACTGAAGCTTTCTTT
v_gene: TRBV3-1/TRBV3-2; j_gene: TRBJ1-3; d_gene: -; abundance: -; CDR3aa: CASSPSSSGNTIYF; CDR3nt: TGTGCCAGCAGCCCCAGCTCCTCTGGAAACACCATATATTTT
v_gene: TRBV9; j_gene: TRBJ1-6; d_gene: TRBD1; abundance: -; CDR3aa: CASSPPGQGPGNSPLHF; CDR3nt: TGTGCCAGCAGCCCCCCGGGACAGGGCCCCGGGAATTCACCCCTCCACTTT
v_gene: TRBV6-4; j_gene: TRBJ1-2; d_gene: -; abundance: few; CDR3aa: CASSGDTFYGYTF; CDR3nt: TGTGCCAGCAGTGGGGACACCTTCTATGGCTACACCTTC
v_gene: TRBV4-1; j_gene: TRBJ2-5; d_gene: TRBD2; abundance: medium-sized; CDR3aa: CASSKGTSGGVKTQYF; CDR3nt: TGCGCCAGCAGCAAAGGGACTAGCGGGGGTGTTAAGACCCAGTACTTC
v_gene: TRBV7-9; j_gene: TRBJ2-3; d_gene: TRBD2; abundance: -; CDR3aa: CASTLTGTSSDTQYF; CDR3nt: TGTGCCAGCACCCTGACGGGGACTAGCAGTGATACGCAGTATTTT
v_gene: TRBV19; j_gene: TRBJ2-1; d_gene: TRBD1; abundance: -; CDR3aa: CASSRLDRVRVNEQFF; CDR3nt: TGTGCCAGTAGTAGATTAGACAGGGTTCGGGTCAATGAGCAGTTCTTC
v_gene: TRBV4-3; j_gene: TRBJ2-5; d_gene: -; abundance: -; CDR3aa: CASSQDIAQETQYF; CDR3nt: TGCGCCAGCAGCCAAGATATTGCCCAAGAGACCCAGTACTTC
v_gene: TRBV10-2; j_gene: TRBJ1-2; d_gene: -; abundance: -; CDR3aa: CASSDSQAIYGYTF; CDR3nt: TGCGCCAGCAGTGATTCGCAGGCGATCTATGGCTACACCTTC
v_gene: TRBV6-2/TRBV6-3; j_gene: TRBJ1-3; d_gene: -; abundance: -; CDR3aa: CASSYIGRSSGNTIYF; CDR3nt: TGTGCCAGCAGTTACATCGGGAGGAGCTCTGGAAACACCATATATTTT
v_gene: TRBV6-5; j_gene: TRBJ2-1; d_gene: TRBD2; abundance: -; CDR3aa: CASSYSGTSGNNEQFF; CDR3nt: TGTGCCAGCAGTTACTCTGGTACTAGCGGGAACAATGAGCAGTTCTTC
v_gene: TRBV5-1; j_gene: TRBJ2-6; d_gene: -; abundance: -; CDR3aa: CASSWDVRANVLTF; CDR3nt: TGCGCCAGCAGCTGGGACGTCCGGGCCAACGTCCTGACTTTC
v_gene: TRBV4-1; j_gene: TRBJ1-1; d_gene: -; abundance: -; CDR3aa: CASSHPNMNTEAFF; CDR3nt: TGCGCCAGCAGCCACCCCAACATGAACACTGAAGCTTTCTTT
v_gene: TRBV10-3; j_gene: TRBJ1-2; d_gene: -; abundance: -; CDR3aa: CAISEPVLGTNYGYTF; CDR3nt: TGTGCCATCAGTGAGCCCGTTTTGGGGACGAACTATGGCTACACCTTC
v_gene: TRBV11-2; j_gene: TRBJ2-6; d_gene: -; abundance: -; CDR3aa: CASSLQGGGAGANVLTF; CDR3nt: TGTGCCAGCAGCTTACAGGGCGGGGGCGCTGGGGCCAACGTCCTGACTTTC
v_gene: TRBV10-2; j_gene: TRBJ2-1; d_gene: -; abundance: -; CDR3aa: CASSGIGWQFF; CDR3nt: TGCGCCAGCAGTGGAATAGGGTGGCAGTTCTTC
v_gene: TRBV6-5; j_gene: TRBJ1-1; d_gene: -; abundance: -; CDR3aa: CASSQRMNTEAFF; CDR3nt: TGTGCCAGCAGTCAGAGGATGAACACTGAAGCTTTCTTT
v_gene: TRBV18; j_gene: TRBJ2-1; d_gene: -; abundance: -; CDR3aa: CASSPTGDEQFF; CDR3nt: TGTGCCAGCTCACCTACAGGAGATGAGCAGTTCTTC
v_gene: TRBV5-1; j_gene: TRBJ1-3; d_gene: TRBD1; abundance: -; CDR3aa: CASRLDRGSGNTIYF; CDR3nt: TGCGCCAGCAGATTAGACAGGGGCTCTGGAAACACCATATATTTT
v_gene: TRBV7-2; j_gene: TRBJ1-6; d_gene: -; abundance: few; CDR3aa: CASSPQGQGSPPLHF; CDR3nt: TGTGCCAGCAGCCCCCAGGGGCAGGGGAGTCCACCCCTCCACTTT
v_gene: TRBV15; j_gene: TRBJ2-3; d_gene: -; abundance: -; CDR3aa: CATSEPGGRGGRDTQYF; CDR3nt: TGTGCCACCAGCGAACCTGGAGGGAGAGGGGGGAGAGATACGCAGTATTTT
v_gene: TRBV19; j_gene: TRBJ2-5; d_gene: TRBD1; abundance: -; CDR3aa: CASSTLGQGAETQYF; CDR3nt: TGTGCCAGTAGTACACTGGGACAGGGGGCTGAGACCCAGTACTTC
v_gene: TRBV18; j_gene: TRBJ1-2; d_gene: TRBD1; abundance: -; CDR3aa: CASSPPTGAYGYTF; CDR3nt: TGTGCCAGCTCACCACCGACAGGGGCCTATGGCTACACCTTC